Below are 31 T cell receptor beta chains sequenced from a single sample in a study of CD8 T cells in ankylosing spondylitis. TCRdb fed the 5' RACE reads into MiXCR, producing one record per CDR3 protein. This table has about 160,000 distinct CDR3 sequences, 8.5% to 10% appearing once. The source material was blood, either unsorted or a sorted T cell fraction (not recorded which). Receptor source: a female donor with ankylosing spondylitis or in good health (not recorded which).

As regards this clonotype: The junction differs from germline at one of its ends, possibly a read error. The chain joins TRBV25-1 to TRBJ2-1; possibly TRBD1 for D (6 bases). This CDR3 is 14 amino acids long. Germline V CDR1 and CDR2: MGHDK, SYGVNS. This CDR3 is CASSEPDRYSEQFF. The CDR3 bases are TGTGCCAGCAGTGAACCGGACAGATACAGTGAGCAGTTCTTC.

V and J are TRBV9 and TRBJ2-2; D ambiguous. Deletions cut 3 bases from V and 3 bases from J, with 12 bases between. CDR3 size: 15 residues. Per the germline V gene, CDR1 is SGDLS and CDR2 is YYNGEE. Here the CDR3 reads CASSDSSGDTGELFF. Here the CDR3 DNA reads TGTGCCAGCAGCGACAGTAGTGGGGACACCGGGGAGCTGTTTTTT.

This clonotype was detected a few times. The chain uses TRBV6-2 or TRBV6-3 and TRBJ2-3; 10 bases match TRBD2. The CDR3 spans 15 residues. Germline CDR1 reads MNHEY; CDR2 reads SVGEGT. Losses at the gene ends were 5 bases for V and 3 bases for J; bases not matched to a gene: 5. The CDR3 here is CASSAGTSETDTQYF. The CDR3, as DNA: TGTGCCAGCAGTGCCGGGACTAGCGAAACAGATACGCAGTATTTT.

This chain joins TRBV9 and TRBJ2-1; a possible D gene is TRBD1 (6 bases). Trimming pared 0 bases from V and 6 bases from J, leaving 22 bases between. Germline V gives CDR1 SGDLS, CDR2 YYNGEE. CDR3 size: 18 residues. The CDR3 sequence is CASSVEGRRQGTGNEQFF. The CDR3 DNA sequence: TGTGCCAGCAGCGTAGAGGGAAGGAGGCAGGGGACGGGCAATGAGCAGTTCTTC.

The chain recombines TRBV27 with TRBJ2-7, with D perhaps TRBD2 (6 bases). Per germline, CDR1 MNHEY and CDR2 SMNVEV (reference sequence). This CDR3 spans 15 amino acids. Trimming cost V 4 bases and J 2 bases, with 15 bases left between them. The chain's CDR3 is CASSSRGFETYEQYF. The CDR3 DNA is TGTGCCAGCAGTTCTCGGGGGTTTGAGACCTACGAGCAGTACTTC.

This clonotype turned up a few times. This chain connects TRBV20-1 to TRBJ2-1; TRBD2 aligns across 7 bases. The ends lost 0 bases at V and 4 bases at J; junction bases unmatched: 0. This CDR3 is built from 13 residues. Germline assignment: CDR1 DFQATT and CDR2 SNEGSKA (reference sequence). The DNA for the CDR3 is TGCAGTGCTAGAGAAGCGGGGTACAATGAGCAGTTCTTC. Translating gives CSAREAGYNEQFF.

This chain uses TRBV19 with TRBJ2-4, with D possibly TRBD1 on 5 matching bases. Germline V CDR1 and CDR2: LNHDA, SQIVND (reference sequence). With 8 bases removed from V and 8 bases from J, the gap between germline ends came to 16 bases. The CDR3 extends over 13 amino acids. CDR3 sequence: CASAWGPRDIQYF. The CDR3 region has the DNA TGTGCCAGTGCTTGGGGCCCCAGGGACATTCAGTACTTC.

The J gene is TRBJ2-1, the V gene TRBV28, with a tentative D call TRBD1 (5 bases). Trimming left V 2 bases short and J 3 bases short, with 11 bases between. This CDR3 has 15 residues. CDR1 and CDR2 from the germline V gene are MDHEN and SYDVKM. The CDR3: CASSLSKGIYNEQFF. For the CDR3, the DNA is TGTGCCAGCAGTTTAAGTAAGGGGATCTACAATGAGCAGTTCTTC.

This clonotype was seen at least ten times. V and J are TRBV20-1 and TRBJ1-1; no reliable D call. Germline loops: CDR1 DFQATT, CDR2 SNEGSKA (reference sequence). Trimming removed 3 bases from V and 1 base from J, with 12 bases in between. The CDR3 runs 14 residues. The DNA for the CDR3 is TGCAGTGCTAGTTGGGTACTCCCGAACACTGAAGCTTTCTTT. It is translated as CSASWVLPNTEAFF.

J is TRBJ1-1 and V is TRBV9; weak D call: TRBD1 (6 bases). Trimming took 3 bases from V and 5 from J, leaving 17 bases between them. Germline lookup yields CDR1 SGDLS and CDR2 YYNGEE. CDR3 size: 15 residues. CDR3 residues: CASSAARGSATEAFF. The CDR3 region has the DNA TGTGCCAGCAGCGCGGCCAGGGGAAGTGCGACTGAAGCTTTCTTT.

About this clonotype itself: The CDR3 ends on some other residue instead of the conserved phenylalanine or tryptophan, so this is likely a read error. The V gene is TRBV3-1, the J gene TRBJ2-1; TRBD2 aligns across 9 bases. The CDR3 runs to 14 residues. V shed 7 bases and J 10 bases; nucleotides not matched to a gene: 11. Germline CDR1 reads LGHDT; CDR2 reads YNNKEL (reference sequence). The DNA of the CDR3 is TGTGCCAGCAATCGGGCTAGCGGGAAACGGGAGCAGTTCTCC. It encodes CASNRASGKREQFS.

This clonotype occurred a few times. The chain recombines TRBV27 with TRBJ2-1; TRBD2 might be the D (6 bases). CDR1 and CDR2 (germline): MNHEY, SMNVEV (reference sequence). This CDR3 is 14 amino acids long. The V gene lost 6 bases and the J gene lost 2 bases, with 11 bases spanning the gap. In DNA form, the CDR3 reads TGTGCCAGCAGGTTTAGCGGAACCTACAATGAGCAGTTCTTC. Amino acid sequence: CASRFSGTYNEQFF.

This clonotype was seen a handful of times. The chain joins TRBV30 to TRBJ2-5; D possibly corresponds to TRBD1 (6 bases). The V gene lost 3 bases and the J gene lost 1 base, with 12 bases spanning the gap. Germline assignment: CDR1 GTSNPN and CDR2 SVGIG (reference sequence). The CDR3 is made up of 14 amino acids. The CDR3 reads CAWRAGTLQETQYF. The CDR3 bases are TGTGCCTGGAGGGCAGGGACACTCCAAGAGACCCAGTACTTC.

The J gene is TRBJ2-7, the V gene TRBV18, with D possibly being TRBD2 (6 bases). Trimming left V 8 bases short and J 0 bases short, with 20 bases between. This CDR3 region has 16 residues. CDR1 is KGHSH and CDR2 is LQKENI in the germline V gene. The DNA for the CDR3 is TGTGCCAGCGCGGTGCTCGATAGCGGTTTCTCCTACGAGCAGTACTTC. It specifies CASAVLDSGFSYEQYF.

V and J are TRBV30 and TRBJ2-1, with 11 bases identical to TRBD2. V gave up 5 bases and J gave up 8 bases; unmatched junction bases: 5. From germline, CDR1 is GTSNPN and CDR2 SVGIG (reference sequence). This CDR3 comprises 13 residues. The CDR3 coding sequence is TGTGCCTGGGGTAGCGGGAGGGCCGATGAGCAGTTCTTC. Translated, it gives CAWGSGRADEQFF. Complete variable domain (other parts from reference TRBV30 and TRBJ2-1): SQTIHQWPATLVQPVGSPLSLECTVEGTSNPNLYWYRQAAGRGLQLLFYSVGIGQISSEVPQNLSASRPQDRQFILSSKKLLLSDSGFYLCAWGSGRADEQFFGPGTRLTVL.

The chain has TRBV15 and TRBJ2-1; 11 bases fit TRBD2. Per the germline V gene, CDR1 is LNHNV and CDR2 is YYDKDF (reference sequence). The CDR3 consists of 15 residues. V lost 5 bases and J lost 5; bases outside the gene matches: 5. The CDR3 loop is CATSSLTSGDNEQFF. The CDR3 coding sequence is TGTGCCACCAGCTCCCTGACTAGCGGGGACAATGAGCAGTTCTTC.

The V call is TRBV6-1, the J call TRBJ2-6; perhaps TRBD1 as D (5 bases). Germline V gene data show CDR1 as MNHNS and CDR2 as SASEGT. Trimming cost V 4 bases and J 5 bases, with 9 bases left between them. The CDR3 length is 14 residues. The CDR3, as DNA: TGTGCCAGCAGTGCGCACAGGTGGGCCAACGTCCTGACTTTC. Protein: CASSAHRWANVLTF.

This clonotype turned up a few times. The chain recombines TRBV5-4 with TRBJ2-1, with D perhaps matching TRBD1 (5 bases). The germline CDR1 and CDR2 sequences are SGHNT and YYREEE (reference sequence). With 2 bases removed from V and 5 bases from J, the gap between germline ends came to 17 bases. This CDR3 spans 16 amino acids. The CDR3 DNA sequence: TGTGCCAGCAGCTTCCCCGGTGGGGCGGCGCACAATGAGCAGTTCTTC. This gives the protein CASSFPGGAAHNEQFF.

This clonotype occurred a few times. The chain joins TRBV28 to TRBJ1-2; unclear D gene. The CDR3 is 14 amino acids. CDR1 is MDHEN, CDR2 SYDVKM, per germline. V was cut by 5 bases and J by 4 bases, with 14 bases left in between. The CDR3 region has the DNA TGTGCCAGCAGTCCTGATTGGACGGTCTATGGCTACACCTTC. It specifies CASSPDWTVYGYTF.

This clonotype came up a few times. The CDR3 DNA follows: TGTGCCAGCACCCCAGGCGTTCCAATGAACACTGAAGCTTTCTTT. Translation gives CASTPGVPMNTEAFF. This chain joins TRBV5-5 and TRBJ1-1, with D unclear. The CDR3 contains 15 residues. V lost 6 bases and J lost 0, with 15 bases in between. The germline CDR1 and CDR2 sequences are SGHKS and YYEKEE (reference sequence).

The chain uses TRBV21-1 and TRBJ2-2; the table gives TRBD2 as D, unverified against the DNA. TRBV21-1 counts as a pseudogene. This CDR3 is built from 21 residues. CDR3 sequence (DNA): TGTGCCAGCAGCAAACGCGGGGCCCGGACTAGCGGGCGTTCTAACACCGGGGAGCTGTTTTTT. This codes for CASSKRGARTSGRSNTGELFF.

The chain carries TRBV13 and TRBJ1-2; perhaps TRBD1 as D (5 bases). Germline assignment: CDR1 PRHDT and CDR2 FYEKMQ (reference sequence). V was cut by 3 bases and J by 6 bases, with 14 bases left in between. The CDR3 sequence is 14 residues long. The CDR3 loop is CASSFLGGNDGYTF. The CDR3 region has the DNA TGTGCCAGCAGCTTCCTTGGGGGGAATGATGGCTACACCTTC.

This clonotype was seen repeatedly, ten times or more. This chain uses TRBV29-1 with TRBJ1-1; the D is unclear. Trimming stripped 4 bases from V and 8 bases from J, with 17 bases between. This CDR3 has 13 amino acids. Germline CDR1 SQVTM, CDR2 ANQGSEA. In DNA form, the CDR3 reads TGCAGCGTTGCCGCGGACCGGTCCAGGGAAGCTTTCTTT. Translated, it gives CSVAADRSREAFF.

In its sample, this clonotype was seen a few times. V and J are TRBV12-3 or TRBV12-4 and TRBJ2-1; 9 bases align to TRBD2. The CDR3 has 16 residues. V lost 5 bases to trimming and J lost 2 bases; unmatched junction nucleotides: 7. The CDR3 protein is CASSLGPSGTYNEQFF. The DNA of the CDR3 is TGTGCCAGCAGTCTGGGCCCTAGCGGGACCTACAATGAGCAGTTCTTC.

This clonotype was recorded at least ten times. This chain uses TRBV6-6 with TRBJ2-7, with unresolved D. This CDR3 spans 13 amino acids. V dropped 0 bases and J dropped 5 bases, with 8 bases sitting between them. Germline-derived CDR1 and CDR2 are MNHNY and SVGAGI (reference sequence). CDR3 sequence: CASSYSARHEQYF. In DNA, the CDR3 is TGTGCCAGCAGTTACTCCGCACGCCACGAGCAGTACTTC.

This clonotype was counted between two and nine times. The rearrangement uses TRBV27 and TRBJ1-2; D is undetermined. The CDR3 is 15 residues long. Trimming removed 6 bases at V and 4 bases at J, with 18 bases between. The germline gives CDR1 MNHEY, CDR2 SMNVEV (reference sequence). CDR3 in amino acids: CASRPAGPGGYGYTF. The DNA of the CDR3 is TGTGCCAGCAGACCTGCCGGACCCGGAGGCTATGGCTACACCTTC.

This clonotype was counted at least ten times. The V gene is TRBV7-9, the J gene TRBJ2-3; D is undetermined. V was shortened by 3 bases and J by 4 bases, with 2 bases between the two germline ends. CDR3 size: 11 residues. The germline gives CDR1 SEHNR, CDR2 FQNEAQ (reference sequence). This CDR3 is CASSFSDTQYF. The CDR3 region has the DNA TGTGCCAGCAGCTTTTCAGATACGCAGTATTTT.

This clonotype was picked up many times. The CDR3 DNA reads as TGTGCCAGCAGCTGGGGACAGGTCAACGAGCAGTTCTTC. Encoded protein: CASSWGQVNEQFF. V gene TRBV12-3 or TRBV12-4 combines with J gene TRBJ2-1; TRBD1 matches 8 bases. The J segment lost 10 bases and the V segment lost 6 bases, leaving 8 bases of the junction unmatched. The CDR3 has 13 amino acids.

This clonotype was observed a handful of times. The chain joins TRBV9 to TRBJ2-1, with D unresolved. The CDR3 consists of 11 residues. With 3 bases removed from V and 10 bases from J, the gap between germline ends came to 8 bases. CDR1 is SGDLS, CDR2 YYNGEE, per germline. In DNA, the CDR3 is TGTGCCAGCAGCGGAGGTTTAGAGCAGTTCTTC. Its translation: CASSGGLEQFF. Drawing the rest from reference TRBV9 and TRBJ2-1, the complete variable domain is DSGVTQTPKHLITATGQRVTLRCSPRSGDLSVYWYQQSLDQGLQFLIQYYNGEERAKGNILERFSAQQFPDLHSELNLSSLELGDSALYFCASSGGLEQFFGPGTRLTVL.

This clonotype showed up just a few times. The chain has TRBV19 and TRBJ2-7; 11 nucleotides match TRBD1. Germline V gives CDR1 LNHDA, CDR2 SQIVND (reference sequence). The CDR3 is 15 residues long. The V and J ends lost 6 bases and 2 bases, in that order; junction bases with no gene match: 6. The CDR3 is CASSLGQGAAYEQYF. For the CDR3, the DNA is TGTGCCAGTAGCCTCGGACAGGGGGCTGCCTACGAGCAGTACTTC.

This clonotype has a handful of counts. The V call is TRBV11-2, the J call TRBJ2-7, with TRBD1 matching over 8 bases. The V gene end was trimmed by 5 bases and the J gene end by 4 bases; junction bases not matched to a gene: 10. CDR1 SGHAT and CDR2 FQNNGV come from the germline V gene. The CDR3 length is 15 residues. CDR3 nucleotide sequence: TGTGCCAGCAGCGCGACGACAGGGGTAGGGTACGAGCAGTACTTC. Protein sequence: CASSATTGVGYEQYF.